These 19 T cell receptor beta chains were sequenced from one sample in a study of blood T cell repertoires in COVID-19 (dated by TCRdb to about 2020). Preparation of the library involved the immunoSEQ multiplex PCR assay. The immuneACCESS repertoire file appears here via TCRdb, limited to in-frame rearrangements. These files lack a portion of the clones; in checked studies, under half of the deficit traces to unresolved V genes, and the cause of the others is not known. This sample has roughly 230,000 clones in its table, and almost 85% of those were observed once. The ten largest clones take up 4% to 6% of the sample. Sequenced material: peripheral blood. The receptor source for this set is a man between 45 and 60 years old with COVID-19, enrolled during active disease.

V gene TRBV18 combines with J gene TRBJ2-3; maybe TRBD1 (6 bases). This CDR3 is 15 amino acids long. The germline gives CDR1 KGHSH, CDR2 LQKENI. V shed 2 bases and J shed 4 bases, with 13 bases lying between them. The CDR3 loop reads CASSPWRTGPDTQYF. The CDR3 DNA sequence: TGTGCCAGCTCACCATGGCGTACAGGGCCAGATACGCAGTATTTT.

This sequence joins TRBV25-1 and TRBJ2-1; no clear D gene. V lost 6 bases and J lost 9, with 6 bases in between. The CDR3 has 10 amino acids. Looked up from germline, CDR1 is MGHDK and CDR2 is SYGVNS. The CDR3 region has the DNA TGTGCCAGCAGACACGTTGAGCAGTTCTTC. This codes for CASRHVEQFF.

This clone was observed a single time. The chain combines TRBV5-1 with TRBJ2-1; TRBD1 matches at 9 bases. From germline, CDR1 is SGHRS and CDR2 YFSETQ. V shed 0 bases, J shed 7 bases, and the junction held 8 bases outside the gene matches. The CDR3 has 16 residues. CDR3 residues: CASSLETGGSHNEQFF. The CDR3 bases are TGCGCCAGCAGCTTGGAGACAGGGGGGTCCCATAATGAGCAGTTCTTC.

The chain joins TRBV6-5 to TRBJ1-1; possibly TRBD1 for D (5 bases). V was shortened by 4 bases and J by 6 bases, with 15 bases between the two germline ends. The CDR3 totals 14 residues. Germline-derived CDR1 and CDR2 are MNHEY and SVGAGI. DNA for the CDR3: TGTGCCAGCAGTTTGGATTGGGGGGTCCCTGAAGCTTTCTTT. Its translation: CASSLDWGVPEAFF.

The chain couples TRBV6-5 to TRBJ1-4; TRBD1 aligns across 10 bases. The V gene end was trimmed by 5 bases and the J gene end by 7 bases; junction bases not matched to a gene: 7. Germline V CDR1 and CDR2: MNHEY, SVGAGI. This CDR3 contains 15 residues. This CDR3 reads CASSLQRDRGEKLFF. CDR3 DNA: TGTGCCAGCAGTCTCCAAAGGGACAGGGGTGAAAAACTGTTTTTT.

The chain carries TRBV18 and TRBJ1-3; no firm D call. The CDR3 contains 16 residues. Germline V gene lookup returns CDR1 KGHSH and CDR2 LQKENI. Trimming shortened V by 4 bases and J by 1 base, and 14 bases separated the two germline ends. The CDR3, as DNA: TGTGCCAGCTCACTTCATGGCCCCAAATCTGGAAACACCATATATTTT. Its translation: CASSLHGPKSGNTIYF.

The chain uses TRBV2 and TRBJ2-7; TRBD2 agrees at 9 bases. V dropped 6 bases and J dropped 12; count of bases not matched to a gene: 12. This CDR3 is 13 amino acids long. Looked up from germline, CDR1 is SNHLY and CDR2 is FYNNEI. The CDR3 region is CASSWKGSGGTYF. The CDR3 nucleotides read TGTGCCAGCAGCTGGAAAGGGAGCGGGGGGACGTACTTC.

The CDR3 DNA follows: TGCGCCAGCAGCCTTCAGGGAAGTAGCAATCAGCCCCAGCATTTT. Translated: CASSLQGSSNQPQHF. The chain joins TRBV5-1 to TRBJ1-5; possibly TRBD1 for D (5 bases). Trimming removed 4 bases at V and 0 bases at J, with 11 bases between. There are 15 residues in the CDR3. Germline CDR1 SGHRS, CDR2 YFSETQ.

The chain joins TRBV18 to TRBJ2-5; 8 positions agree with TRBD1. Per the germline V gene, CDR1 is KGHSH and CDR2 is LQKENI. The V gene end was trimmed by 3 bases and the J gene end by 2 bases; junction bases not matched to a gene: 5. The CDR3 is 15 amino acids. CDR3 nucleotides: TGTGCCAGCTCACCCCGGACAGGGCATCAAGAGACCCAGTACTTC. It codes for CASSPRTGHQETQYF.

This chain connects TRBV2 to TRBJ1-4; TRBD1 is a possible D gene (6 bases). The CDR3 is 14 residues long. Germline CDR1 SNHLY, CDR2 FYNNEI. Trimming took 7 bases from V and 4 from J, leaving 13 bases between them. This chain's CDR3 is CASIWQGLNEKLFF. DNA for the CDR3: TGTGCCAGCATCTGGCAGGGGCTTAATGAAAAACTGTTTTTT.

The CDR3: CASSFYRGRMDEQFF. In nucleotides, the CDR3 is TGTGCCAGCAGTTTTTACAGGGGGCGGATGGATGAGCAGTTCTTC. The chain has TRBV27 and TRBJ2-1; 9 positions agree with TRBD1. The germline V gene has CDR1 MNHEY and CDR2 SMNVEV (reference sequence). V lost 3 bases and J lost 8; bases outside the gene matches: 8. This CDR3 spans 15 amino acids.

The chain carries TRBV7-2 and TRBJ2-1; D is possibly TRBD2 (6 bases). Deletions cut 5 bases from V and 8 bases from J, with 22 bases between. Germline lookup yields CDR1 SGHTA and CDR2 FQGNSA. This CDR3 region has 16 residues. CDR3 protein: CASSPGLPLHLDEQFF. CDR3 DNA: TGTGCCAGCAGCCCGGGACTTCCACTACATCTAGATGAGCAGTTCTTC.

Written as DNA, the CDR3 is TGTGCCAGCAGCAATATCGCTAACTATGGCTACACCTTC. Translating gives CASSNIANYGYTF. This chain joins TRBV21-1 and TRBJ1-2. TRBV21-1 is marked as a pseudogene. The CDR3 is 13 residues long.

The CDR3 loop reads CASSVEGGIGTDTQYF. CDR3 bases: TGTGCCAGCAGCGTAGAGGGGGGGATCGGGACAGATACGCAGTATTTT. This sequence joins TRBV9 and TRBJ2-3, with a possible D match to TRBD2 (7 bases). The ends were cut back, 0 bases at V and 3 bases at J, with 14 bases in the middle. Germline V gene lookup returns CDR1 SGDLS and CDR2 YYNGEE. This CDR3 region has 16 residues. The complete variable domain, with remaining parts taken from reference TRBV9 and TRBJ2-3, reads DSGVTQTPKHLITATGQRVTLRCSPRSGDLSVYWYQQSLDQGLQFLIQYYNGEERAKGNILERFSAQQFPDLHSELNLSSLELGDSALYFCASSVEGGIGTDTQYFGPGTRLTVL.

V is TRBV10-3 and J is TRBJ2-3, with a weak D call TRBD1 (5 bases). CDR3 length equals 13 residues. Germline V gene data show CDR1 as ENHRY and CDR2 as SYGVKD. Trimming removed 8 bases from V and 3 bases from J, with 12 bases in between. The CDR3 loop reads CAIGSRVTDTQYF. The CDR3 bases are TGTGCCATCGGTTCCAGGGTGACAGATACGCAGTATTTT.

V is TRBV7-9 and J is TRBJ2-1; tentative D call: TRBD1 (5 bases). Germline V lookup: CDR1 SEHNR, CDR2 FQNEAQ (reference sequence). V dropped 0 bases and J dropped 4 bases, with 10 bases sitting between them. CDR3 size: 15 residues. CDR3 amino acids: CASSLALQVYNEQFF. CDR3 sequence (DNA): TGTGCCAGCAGCTTAGCTTTACAGGTATACAATGAGCAGTTCTTC.

The V call is TRBV5-4, the J call TRBJ2-1, with TRBD2 matching over 13 bases. Trimming cost V 2 bases and J 0 bases; bases outside gene matches: 5. CDR3 length: 18 residues. Germline lookup yields CDR1 SGHNT and CDR2 YYREEE (reference sequence). CDR3 nucleotide sequence: TGTGCCAGCAGCTTCACTAGCGGGGGGGCCCCCTCCTACAATGAGCAGTTCTTC. Its translation is CASSFTSGGAPSYNEQFF.

The V call is TRBV5-4, the J call TRBJ2-7; D is perhaps TRBD2 (6 bases). The CDR3 is 17 residues long. Trimming cost V 4 bases and J 1 base, with 21 bases left between them. CDR1 is SGHNT, CDR2 YYREEE, per germline (reference sequence). CDR3 residues: CASSDQGRGKASYEQYF. The DNA of the CDR3 is TGTGCCAGCAGCGACCAGGGTCGGGGGAAGGCTTCCTACGAGCAGTACTTC. The variable domain in full, completed from reference TRBV5-4 and TRBJ2-7, reads ETGVTQSPTHLIKTRGQQVTLRCSSQSGHNTVSWYQQALGQGPQFIFQYYREEENGRGNFPPRFSGLQFPNYSSELNVNALELDDSALYLCASSDQGRGKASYEQYFGPGTRLTVT.

This clone was recorded once. V gene TRBV28 combines with J gene TRBJ2-7, with a possible D match to TRBD2 (7 bases). This CDR3 spans 16 amino acids. V was trimmed by 8 bases and J by 6 bases, leaving 26 bases between them. Germline V gene data show CDR1 as MDHEN and CDR2 as SYDVKM. CDR3 DNA sequence: TGTGCCAGCGACGATCCCCGGGGGGCCGTGAGGGGCGAGCAGTACTTC. This codes for CASDDPRGAVRGEQYF. The whole variable domain, remainder taken from reference TRBV28 and TRBJ2-7, is DVKVTQSSRYLVKRTGEKVFLECVQDMDHENMFWYRQDPGLGLRLIYFSYDVKMKEKGDIPEGYSVSREKKERFSLILESASTNQTSMYLCASDDPRGAVRGEQYFGPGTRLTVT.